These 5 T cell receptor beta chains share one sample of origin, sequenced in a study of T cells in localized non-small cell lung cancer. Sequenced by immunoSEQ multiplex PCR; TCRdb stores in-frame clones only, minus some. The sample includes some 14,000 clones, about 30% seen only once; the top ten take around 7.2%. The starting material was lung tumor tissue, obtained before any cancer treatment. The origin of the receptors is a female donor at least 60 years old with stage I lung adenocarcinoma.

The chain couples TRBV9 to TRBJ1-1; the D is unclear. The CDR3 covers 14 residues. Germline V gene data show CDR1 as SGDLS and CDR2 as YYNGEE. Trimming cost V 0 bases and J 0 bases, with 6 bases left between them. The CDR3 loop is CASSVEALNTEAFF. For the CDR3, the DNA is TGTGCCAGCAGCGTAGAGGCCTTGAACACTGAAGCTTTCTTT.

This chain joins TRBV6-8 and TRBJ2-3; tentative D call: TRBD2 (5 bases). Germline lookup yields CDR1 MNHGY and CDR2 SAAAGT. This CDR3 is 16 amino acids long. V lost 4 bases to trimming and J lost 0 bases, with 14 bases between them. The CDR3 sequence is CASSSRGMRSTDTQYF. As DNA, the CDR3 is TGTGCCAGCAGTTCACGAGGGATGAGGAGCACAGATACGCAGTATTTT.

This clone was found many times. V is TRBV6-8 and J is TRBJ1-1; D uncertain. The CDR3 is 12 residues long. The germline V gene encodes CDR1 MNHGY and CDR2 SAAAGT. Trimming shortened V by 6 bases and J by 4 bases, and 9 bases separated the two germline ends. CDR3 bases: TGTGCCAGCAGCTCTTACGGCACTGAAGCTTTCTTT. Translated: CASSSYGTEAFF.

The chain employs TRBV14 and TRBJ2-7; D may be TRBD1 (6 bases). Per germline, CDR1 SGHDN and CDR2 FVKESK. V shed 3 bases and J shed 0 bases, with 15 bases lying between them. The CDR3 totals 16 residues. Written as DNA, the CDR3 is TGTGCCAGCAGCCAGGCTGGGGACACCTCCTCCTACGAGCAGTACTTC. This gives the protein CASSQAGDTSSYEQYF.

The chain is built from TRBV5-1 and TRBJ1-3; TRBD1 is a possible D gene (5 bases). CDR3 length: 14 amino acids. CDR1 and CDR2 from the germline V gene are SGHRS and YFSETQ. V lost 7 bases and J 4 bases, leaving 15 bases between the germline ends. This CDR3 reads CASGIGTEGNTIYF. Here the CDR3 DNA reads TGCGCCAGCGGAATTGGGACCGAAGGAAACACCATATATTTT.